This T cell receptor (beta chain) was captured in a study of CD8+ T cells in alopecia areata. Overall study: Tofacitinib administration persisted for 6 to 18 months, succeeded by 6 months off drug. Findings and caveats of the study: The study found TCR sharing across patients less clear than in mice, possibly for HLA reasons. More clonal than normal scalp was lesional scalp, particularly alopecia totalis/universalis.

To note about this clone: Its antigen is unknown.

It was from PBMCs that CD4+ and CD8+ T cells were sorted. The V end lost 6 bases, the J end lost 2 bases, and 14 bases lay between the germline ends. This CDR3 is 15 amino acids long. CDR1 is SEHNR, CDR2 FQNEAQ, per germline (reference sequence). Investigators isolated RNA and reverse transcribed it into cDNA to act as the sequencing template. Measured with immunoSEQ multiplex PCR; TCRdb has only the in-frame clones, and not every one. The table records around 140,000 clones, roughly 50% of them present only once. V and J are TRBV7-9 and TRBJ2-1; TRBD1 is a possible D gene (6 bases). Specimen: CD4+ T cells sorted from blood. This TCR came from a human donor with alopecia areata. CDR3 sequence (DNA): TGTGCCAGCAGGGGGGCCGGTCTGACCTACAATGAGCAGTTCTTC. It codes for CASRGAGLTYNEQFF.